This TCR beta chain emerged from a study of T-cell memory formation after mild COVID-19. Study as a whole: The study found TCR clusters largely donor specific. Study outcomes and limitations: CD4+ contracting clones were found mainly in CM and EM, and CD8+ ones in EMRA.

V shed 7 bases, J shed 7 bases, and the junction held 7 bases outside the gene matches. This CDR3 comprises 12 residues. CDR1 DFQATT and CDR2 SNEGSKA come from the germline V gene (reference sequence). UMIs and sample barcodes were carried by the TCR alpha and TCR beta cDNA libraries that 5'RACE produced using constant-segment primers. One entry per CDR3 protein, called by TCRdb with MiXCR from the 5' RACE reads. The table records 400,000 to 500,000 distinct CDR3 sequences, roughly 18% of them present only once. This clonotype occurred a few times. What it binds is unknown. The receptor was isolated from a man younger than 35 who had mild COVID-19 (a few samples of this study predate the infection). Cell type and time point are not known. This chain uses TRBV20-1 with TRBJ1-2; 9 bases align to TRBD1. The sequencing sample was made of PBMCs or a T cell subset sorted from them (not recorded which). CDR3 nucleotide sequence: TGCAGTGTGGTGGACAGGGGATCTGGCTACACCTTC. Protein sequence: CSVVDRGSGYTF.